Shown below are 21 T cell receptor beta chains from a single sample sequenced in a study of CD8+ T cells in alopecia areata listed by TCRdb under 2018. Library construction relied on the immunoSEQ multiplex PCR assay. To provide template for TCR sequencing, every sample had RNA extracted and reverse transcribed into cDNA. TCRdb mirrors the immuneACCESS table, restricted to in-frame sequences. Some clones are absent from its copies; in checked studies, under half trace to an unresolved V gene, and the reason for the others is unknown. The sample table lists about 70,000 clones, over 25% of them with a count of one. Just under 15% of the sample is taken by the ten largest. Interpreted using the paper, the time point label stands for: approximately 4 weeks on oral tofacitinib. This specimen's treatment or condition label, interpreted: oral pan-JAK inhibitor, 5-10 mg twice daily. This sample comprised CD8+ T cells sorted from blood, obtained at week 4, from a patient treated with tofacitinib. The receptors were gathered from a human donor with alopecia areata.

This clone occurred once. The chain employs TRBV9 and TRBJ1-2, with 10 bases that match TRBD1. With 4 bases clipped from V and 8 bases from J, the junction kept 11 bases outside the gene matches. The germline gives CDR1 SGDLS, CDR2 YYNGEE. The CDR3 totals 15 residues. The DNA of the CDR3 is TGTGCCAGCAGCACCCCGGGACAGGGGAGAGGAGGCTACACCTTC. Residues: CASSTPGQGRGGYTF.

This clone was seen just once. For the CDR3, the DNA is TGTGCCTGGAGTCCATCACTAGCCAAAAACATTCAGTACTTC. This gives the protein CAWSPSLAKNIQYF. This sequence joins TRBV30 and TRBJ2-4; D gene unclear. With 2 bases removed from V and 0 bases from J, the gap between germline ends came to 8 bases. The CDR3 runs 14 residues. Germline V gene sequence: CDR1 GTSNPN, CDR2 SVGIG (reference sequence).

The CDR3 DNA reads as TGTGCCTGGAGGCAATACGACACCGGGGAGCTGTTTTTT. Protein sequence: CAWRQYDTGELFF. The genes are TRBV30 and TRBJ2-2; D not resolved. CDR1 and CDR2 (germline): GTSNPN, SVGIG (reference sequence). V shed 3 bases and J shed 3 bases, with 8 bases lying between them. The CDR3 has 13 residues. Full variable domain (remainder filled in from reference TRBV30 and TRBJ2-2): SQTIHQWPATLVQPVGSPLSLECTVEGTSNPNLYWYRQAAGRGLQLLFYSVGIGQISSEVPQNLSASRPQDRQFILSSKKLLLSDSGFYLCAWRQYDTGELFFGEGSRLTVL.

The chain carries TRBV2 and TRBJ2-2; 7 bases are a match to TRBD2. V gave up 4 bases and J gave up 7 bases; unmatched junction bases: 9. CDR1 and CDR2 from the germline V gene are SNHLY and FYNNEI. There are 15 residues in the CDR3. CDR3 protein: CASSAGLPIVGELFF. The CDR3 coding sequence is TGTGCCAGCAGTGCGGGACTACCTATTGTCGGGGAGCTGTTTTTT.

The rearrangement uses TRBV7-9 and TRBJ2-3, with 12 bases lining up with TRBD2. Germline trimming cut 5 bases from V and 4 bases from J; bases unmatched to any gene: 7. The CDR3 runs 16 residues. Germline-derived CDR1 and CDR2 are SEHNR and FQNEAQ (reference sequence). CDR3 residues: CASSTRLAGEPDTQYF. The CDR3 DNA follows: TGTGCCAGCAGCACTAGACTAGCGGGAGAACCAGATACGCAGTATTTT.

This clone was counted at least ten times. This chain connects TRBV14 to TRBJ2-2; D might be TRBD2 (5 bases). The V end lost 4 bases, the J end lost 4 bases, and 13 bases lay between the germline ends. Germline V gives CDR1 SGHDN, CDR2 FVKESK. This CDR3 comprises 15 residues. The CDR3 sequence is CASSPWSAGTGELFF. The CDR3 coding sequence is TGTGCCAGCAGCCCGTGGTCGGCGGGCACCGGGGAGCTGTTTTTT.

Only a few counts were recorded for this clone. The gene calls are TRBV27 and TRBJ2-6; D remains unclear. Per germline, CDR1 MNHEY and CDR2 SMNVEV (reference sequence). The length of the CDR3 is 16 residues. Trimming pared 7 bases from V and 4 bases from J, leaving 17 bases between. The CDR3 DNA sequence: TGTGCCAGCACCAGCCTCGGGTTTGACGGGGCCAACGTCCTGACTTTC. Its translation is CASTSLGFDGANVLTF.

CDR3 bases: TGTGCCAGCATAGGACAGGGAGGCCACGAGCAGTACTTC. It encodes CASIGQGGHEQYF. The chain couples TRBV27 to TRBJ2-7; 8 nucleotides line up with TRBD1. In germline, CDR1 is MNHEY, CDR2 SMNVEV (reference sequence). V lost 7 bases, J lost 5 bases, and 7 bases stayed unmatched. CDR3 length equals 13 residues.

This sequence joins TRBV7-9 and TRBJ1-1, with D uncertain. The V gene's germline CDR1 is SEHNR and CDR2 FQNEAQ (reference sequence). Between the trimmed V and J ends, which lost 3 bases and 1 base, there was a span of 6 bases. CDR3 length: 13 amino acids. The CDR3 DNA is TGTGCCAGCAGCTTGAGTGGGAACACTGAAGCTTTCTTT. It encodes CASSLSGNTEAFF.

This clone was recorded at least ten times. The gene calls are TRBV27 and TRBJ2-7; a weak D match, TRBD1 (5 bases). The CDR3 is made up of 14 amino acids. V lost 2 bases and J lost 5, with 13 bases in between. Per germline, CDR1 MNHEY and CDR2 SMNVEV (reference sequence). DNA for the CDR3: TGTGCCAGCAGTTTAGGAAGGGGAATAGACGAGCAGTACTTC. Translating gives CASSLGRGIDEQYF.

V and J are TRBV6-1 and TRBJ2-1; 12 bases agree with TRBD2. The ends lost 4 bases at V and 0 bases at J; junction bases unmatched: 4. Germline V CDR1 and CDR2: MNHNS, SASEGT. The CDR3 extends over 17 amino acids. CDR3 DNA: TGTGCCAGCAGTGGGACTAGCGGGACGTACTCCTACAATGAGCAGTTCTTC. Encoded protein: CASSGTSGTYSYNEQFF.

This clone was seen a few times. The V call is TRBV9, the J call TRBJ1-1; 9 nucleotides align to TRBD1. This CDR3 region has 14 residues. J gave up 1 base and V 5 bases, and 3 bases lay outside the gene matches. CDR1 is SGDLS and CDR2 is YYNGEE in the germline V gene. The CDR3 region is CASSVDRGNTEAFF. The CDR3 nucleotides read TGTGCCAGCAGTGTGGACAGGGGGAACACTGAAGCTTTCTTT.

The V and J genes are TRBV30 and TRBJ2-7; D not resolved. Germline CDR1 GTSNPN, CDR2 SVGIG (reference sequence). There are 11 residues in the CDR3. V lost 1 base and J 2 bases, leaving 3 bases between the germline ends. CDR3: CAWSATYEQYF. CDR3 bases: TGTGCCTGGAGTGCGACCTACGAGCAGTACTTC.

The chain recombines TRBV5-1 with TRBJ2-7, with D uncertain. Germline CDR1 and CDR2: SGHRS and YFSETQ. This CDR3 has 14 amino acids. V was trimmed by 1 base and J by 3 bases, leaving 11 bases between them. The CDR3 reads CASSLRTRSYEQYF. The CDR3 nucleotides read TGCGCCAGCAGCTTGCGCACGAGGAGCTACGAGCAGTACTTC.

Here the CDR3 DNA reads TGTGCCAGCAGCCCTTGGTCCACTGAAGCTTTCTTT. Protein sequence: CASSPWSTEAFF. V is TRBV7-9 and J is TRBJ1-1; D unclear. V shed 5 bases and J shed 4 bases, with 8 bases lying between them. The CDR3 is 12 residues long. CDR1 is SEHNR, CDR2 FQNEAQ, per germline (reference sequence).

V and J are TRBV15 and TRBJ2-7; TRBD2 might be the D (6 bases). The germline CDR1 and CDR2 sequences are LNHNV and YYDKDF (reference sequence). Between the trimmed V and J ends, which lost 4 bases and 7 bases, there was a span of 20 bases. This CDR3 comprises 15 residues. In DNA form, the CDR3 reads TGTGCCACCAGCACCGCCCGGCGGGATGCGAGGGAGCAGTACTTC. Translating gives CATSTARRDAREQYF.

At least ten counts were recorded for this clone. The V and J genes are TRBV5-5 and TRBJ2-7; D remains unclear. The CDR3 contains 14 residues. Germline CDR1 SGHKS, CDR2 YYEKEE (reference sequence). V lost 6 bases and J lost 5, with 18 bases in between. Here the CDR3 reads CASTRTWVYDEQYF. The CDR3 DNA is TGTGCCAGCACCCGGACCTGGGTCTACGACGAGCAGTACTTC. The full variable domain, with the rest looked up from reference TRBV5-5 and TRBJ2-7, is DAGVTQSPTHLIKTRGQQVTLRCSPISGHKSVSWYQQVLGQGPQFIFQYYEKEERGRGNFPDRFSARQFPNYSSELNVNALLLGDSALYLCASTRTWVYDEQYFGPGTRLTVT.

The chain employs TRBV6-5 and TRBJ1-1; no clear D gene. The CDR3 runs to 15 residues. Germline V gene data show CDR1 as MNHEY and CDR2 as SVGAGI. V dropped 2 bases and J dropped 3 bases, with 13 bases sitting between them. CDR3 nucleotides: TGTGCCAGCAGTTACGACTACCCGAAGGACACTGAAGCTTTCTTT. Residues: CASSYDYPKDTEAFF.

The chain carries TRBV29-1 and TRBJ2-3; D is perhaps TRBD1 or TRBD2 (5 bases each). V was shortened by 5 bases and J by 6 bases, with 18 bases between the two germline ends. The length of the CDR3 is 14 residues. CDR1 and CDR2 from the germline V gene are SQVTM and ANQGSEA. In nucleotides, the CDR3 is TGCAGCGTTTCCGGGGACCCATCATCCGATACGCAGTATTTT. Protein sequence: CSVSGDPSSDTQYF.

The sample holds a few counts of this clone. This chain's CDR3 is CSVIEGLAGTYEQYF. The CDR3 nucleotides read TGCAGCGTTATTGAGGGACTAGCGGGAACTTACGAGCAGTACTTC. This chain connects TRBV29-1 to TRBJ2-7; TRBD2 aligns across 13 bases. This CDR3 region has 15 residues. Trimming removed 5 bases from V and 4 bases from J; junction bases left unmatched: 8. Per germline, CDR1 SQVTM and CDR2 ANQGSEA.

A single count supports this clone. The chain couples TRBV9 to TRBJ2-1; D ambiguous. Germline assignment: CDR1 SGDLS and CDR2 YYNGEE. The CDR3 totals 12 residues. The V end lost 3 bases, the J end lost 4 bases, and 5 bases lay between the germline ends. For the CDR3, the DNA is TGTGCCAGCAGCGAAGTATACAATGAGCAGTTCTTC. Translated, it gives CASSEVYNEQFF.